Below are 14 T cell receptor beta chains sequenced from a single sample in a study of beta chain features in type 1 diabetes. As every portion of the isolated RNA was reverse transcribed, the sequencing read expressed TCRB transcripts. Produced via immunoSEQ multiplex PCR; TCRdb's table is partial and in-frame only. The sample holds 400,000 to 600,000 clones, about 29% seen once. Sample: naive CD4+ T cells from blood. The receptors come from a man aged 18 to 29 in good health.

The chain has TRBV30 and TRBJ1-2; D is uncertain. Trimming removed 5 bases at V and 5 bases at J, with 18 bases between. This CDR3 is built from 14 residues. The germline CDR1 and CDR2 sequences are GTSNPN and SVGIG (reference sequence). The CDR3 nucleotides are TGTGCCTGGGTTGCCGAAATCGGCCCATATGGCTACACCTTC. Translation gives CAWVAEIGPYGYTF. Variable domain in full (rest from reference TRBV30 and TRBJ1-2): SQTIHQWPATLVQPVGSPLSLECTVEGTSNPNLYWYRQAAGRGLQLLFYSVGIGQISSEVPQNLSASRPQDRQFILSSKKLLLSDSGFYLCAWVAEIGPYGYTFGSGTRLTVV.

The chain links TRBV11-2 to TRBJ2-3; 7 bases align to TRBD2. Unmatched junction bases numbered 16, after V lost 5 bases and J lost 8 bases. The germline V gene encodes CDR1 SGHAT and CDR2 FQNNGV. This CDR3 is 16 amino acids long. The CDR3 DNA sequence: TGTGCCAGCAGCGACCTGCGAGCGGGGCTCCAAGCTACGCAGTATTTT. This translates into CASSDLRAGLQATQYF.

This clone was seen a handful of times. This sample includes further DNA sequences coding for the same CDR3. This chain uses TRBV9 with TRBJ2-1; 8 bases fit TRBD2. This CDR3 is 15 amino acids long. V lost 0 bases and J lost 4; bases outside the gene matches: 3. Germline V gene sequence: CDR1 SGDLS, CDR2 YYNGEE. The chain's CDR3 is CASSVVSGTYNEQFF. CDR3 in DNA: TGTGCCAGCAGCGTAGTTAGCGGGACGTACAATGAGCAGTTCTTC. The whole variable domain, remainder taken from reference TRBV9 and TRBJ2-1, is DSGVTQTPKHLITATGQRVTLRCSPRSGDLSVYWYQQSLDQGLQFLIQYYNGEERAKGNILERFSAQQFPDLHSELNLSSLELGDSALYFCASSVVSGTYNEQFFGPGTRLTVL.

The chain carries TRBV29-1 and TRBJ2-6, with D possibly matching TRBD1 (7 bases). Trimming stripped 5 bases from V and 0 bases from J, with 11 bases between. The CDR3 consists of 15 residues. Germline CDR1 is SQVTM and CDR2 is ANQGSEA. CDR3 amino acids: CSVLRDSSGANVLTF. The CDR3 nucleotides read TGCAGCGTTCTGCGGGACAGCTCTGGGGCCAACGTCCTGACTTTC.

The J gene is TRBJ2-1, the V gene TRBV28, with D possibly TRBD1 on 6 matching bases. This CDR3 is built from 15 residues. CDR1 is MDHEN, CDR2 SYDVKM, per germline. The V end lost 5 bases, the J end lost 5 bases, and 16 bases lay between the germline ends. The CDR3 DNA reads as TGTGCCAGCAGTCCGGCGGACAGAGAAAACAATGAGCAGTTCTTC. It yields the protein CASSPADRENNEQFF.

This clone occurred a few times. This sequence joins TRBV30 and TRBJ1-1; 7 nucleotides align to TRBD1. CDR1 and CDR2 (germline): GTSNPN, SVGIG (reference sequence). This CDR3 has 14 amino acids. Losses at the gene ends were 4 bases for V and 4 bases for J; bases not matched to a gene: 9. Here the CDR3 reads CAWIWTGSSTEAFF. The DNA for the CDR3 is TGTGCCTGGATCTGGACAGGCTCTAGCACTGAAGCTTTCTTT.

This clone has just a few counts. This chain connects TRBV15 to TRBJ2-7, with a tentative D call TRBD1 (6 bases). The CDR3 length is 14 residues. CDR1 and CDR2 from the germline V gene are LNHNV and YYDKDF (reference sequence). The V and J ends lost 3 bases and 6 bases respectively, with 15 bases between them. CDR3 sequence (DNA): TGTGCCACCAGCAGCCCAGGGGTGGGCGGCGAGCAGTACTTC. Translation: CATSSPGVGGEQYF.

The gene calls are TRBV9 and TRBJ2-4; 8 bases match TRBD2. The V segment lost 0 bases and the J segment 5 bases; nucleotides outside the gene matches: 1. The CDR3 consists of 14 residues. The germline CDR1 and CDR2 sequences are SGDLS and YYNGEE. The CDR3 loop is CASSVGSGENIQYF. The CDR3 DNA follows: TGTGCCAGCAGCGTAGGTAGCGGGGAAAACATTCAGTACTTC.

This clone showed up just once. The V call is TRBV18, the J call TRBJ2-5; TRBD1 matches at 8 bases. V lost 4 bases to trimming and J lost 2 bases; unmatched junction nucleotides: 6. Germline lookup yields CDR1 KGHSH and CDR2 LQKENI. This CDR3 is built from 15 residues. The CDR3 region is CASSQDRASQETQYF. The DNA of the CDR3 is TGTGCCAGCTCACAGGACAGGGCTTCGCAAGAGACCCAGTACTTC.

The chain joins TRBV29-1 to TRBJ2-5, with TRBD1 identical over 7 bases. Trimming removed 7 bases from V and 5 bases from J; junction bases left unmatched: 10. Germline loops: CDR1 SQVTM, CDR2 ANQGSEA. The CDR3 length is 13 residues. The CDR3 coding sequence is TGCAGCGCCGCCCGACAGGGTTGGGAGACCCAGTACTTC. It is translated as CSAARQGWETQYF.

This clone has a single count. This rearrangement joins TRBV29-1 to TRBJ2-1, with 14 bases that match TRBD2. This CDR3 spans 18 amino acids. CDR1 is SQVTM, CDR2 ANQGSEA, per germline. The V gene end was trimmed by 6 bases and the J gene end by 4 bases; junction bases not matched to a gene: 14. CDR3 in DNA: TGCAGCGTGAGGACTAGCGGGGGGCCCCGGGCGTCTTACAATGAGCAGTTCTTC. Encoded protein: CSVRTSGGPRASYNEQFF.

There are a few counts of this clone. V usage is TRBV9 and J usage is TRBJ2-5, with a possible D match to TRBD1 (5 bases). This CDR3 contains 13 residues. Trimming took off 4 bases at V and 9 bases at J, with 16 bases between the two ends. In germline, CDR1 is SGDLS, CDR2 YYNGEE. CDR3 sequence: CASSSGAKGAQYF. The CDR3 DNA is TGTGCCAGCAGCTCCGGCGCCAAAGGGGCCCAGTACTTC.

The J gene is TRBJ2-5, the V gene TRBV2, with D uncertain. The germline V gene encodes CDR1 SNHLY and CDR2 FYNNEI. The CDR3 consists of 11 residues. This chain's CDR3 is CASQPRNTQYF. CDR3 DNA: TGTGCTTCACAGCCCCGGAACACCCAGTACTTC.

This chain connects TRBV4-1 to TRBJ2-7; D gene uncertain. Germline CDR1 is MGHRA and CDR2 is YSYEKL. V lost 1 base and J 0 bases, leaving 7 bases between the germline ends. The CDR3 sequence is 14 residues long. The CDR3 sequence: CASSQVFFSYEQYF. CDR3 DNA: TGCGCCAGCAGCCAAGTTTTCTTCTCCTACGAGCAGTACTTC.